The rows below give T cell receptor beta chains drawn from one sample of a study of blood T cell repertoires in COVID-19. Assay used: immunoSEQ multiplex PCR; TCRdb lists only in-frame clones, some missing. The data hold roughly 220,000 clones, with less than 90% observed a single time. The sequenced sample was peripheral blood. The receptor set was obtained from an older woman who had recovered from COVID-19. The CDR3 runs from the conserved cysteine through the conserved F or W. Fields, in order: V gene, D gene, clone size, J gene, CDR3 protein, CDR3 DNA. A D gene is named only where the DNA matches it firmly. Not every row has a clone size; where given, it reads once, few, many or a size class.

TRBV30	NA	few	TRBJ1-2	CAWSVSYGYTF	TGTGCCTGGAGTGTGAGTTATGGCTACACCTTC
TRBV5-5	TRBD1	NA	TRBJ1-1	CASSPRQGRNTEAFF	TGTGCCAGCAGCCCGAGACAGGGCCGGAACACTGAAGCTTTCTTT
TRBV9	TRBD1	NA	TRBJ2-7	CASSPRVGQGIVQYF	TGTGCCAGCAGCCCCCGCGTTGGACAGGGTATAGTGCAGTACTTC
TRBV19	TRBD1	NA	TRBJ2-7	CASREAGQGYEQYF	TGTGCCAGTAGAGAGGCTGGACAGGGGTACGAGCAGTACTTC
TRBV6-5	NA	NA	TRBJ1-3	CASVFRGGNTIYF	TGTGCCAGCGTGTTCAGGGGTGGAAACACCATATATTTT
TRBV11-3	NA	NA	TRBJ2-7	CASSFGTGGTQYF	TGTGCCAGCAGCTTTGGGACGGGGGGCACGCAGTACTTC
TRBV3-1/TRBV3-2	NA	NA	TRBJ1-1	CASSQGKVTNTEAFF	TGTGCCAGCAGCCAAGGTAAGGTGACAAACACTGAAGCTTTCTTT
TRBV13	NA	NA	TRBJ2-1	CASSLVGSSYNEQFF	TGTGCCAGCAGCTTAGTCGGGAGCTCCTACAATGAGCAGTTCTTC
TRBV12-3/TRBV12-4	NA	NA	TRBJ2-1	CASSTVQGTEQFF	TGTGCCAGCAGTACCGTCCAGGGTACTGAGCAGTTCTTC
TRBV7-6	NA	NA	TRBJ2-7	CASSLALRTDYYEQYF	TGTGCCAGCAGCTTAGCGTTAAGGACAGACTACTACGAGCAGTACTTC
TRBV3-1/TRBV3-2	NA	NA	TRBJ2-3	CASSRSVTGRDTQYF	TGTGCCAGCAGCCGTAGTGTAACGGGGAGAGATACGCAGTATTTT
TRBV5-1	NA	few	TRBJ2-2	CASSFEEQNTGELFF	TGCGCCAGCAGTTTTGAGGAACAGAACACCGGGGAGCTGTTTTTT
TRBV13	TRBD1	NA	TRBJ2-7	CASSSRQGASYEQYF	TGTGCCAGCAGCTCACGACAGGGGGCGTCCTACGAGCAGTACTTC
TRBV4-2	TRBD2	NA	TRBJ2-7	CASSQVIITGLAIGYEQYF	TGTGCCAGCAGCCAAGTGATCATCACAGGACTAGCTATCGGCTACGAGCAGTACTTC
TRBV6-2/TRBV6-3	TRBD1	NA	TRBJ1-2	CASSYIPGQGTSSGYTF	TGTGCCAGCAGTTACATCCCCGGACAGGGGACATCCAGTGGCTACACCTTC
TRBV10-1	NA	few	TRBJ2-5	CASSVPGGETQYF	TGCGCCAGCAGTGTCCCGGGTGGCGAGACCCAGTACTTC
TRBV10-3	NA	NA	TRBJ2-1	CAISDIDEQFF	TGTGCCATCAGTGATATCGATGAGCAGTTCTTC
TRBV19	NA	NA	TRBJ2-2	CASNPGQNTGELFF	TGTGCCAGTAATCCGGGACAGAACACCGGGGAGCTGTTTTTT
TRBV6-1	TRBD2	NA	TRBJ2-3	CASSDQALAGTDTQYF	TGTGCCAGCAGTGACCAGGCACTAGCGGGCACAGATACGCAGTATTTT
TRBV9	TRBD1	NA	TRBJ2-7	CASSTGTGGFYEQYF	TGTGCCAGCAGCACCGGGACAGGGGGCTTCTACGAGCAGTACTTC
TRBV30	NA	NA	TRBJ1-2	CAWRGDSKKRHYGYTF	TGTGCCTGGAGAGGCGACAGTAAAAAACGACACTATGGCTACACCTTC
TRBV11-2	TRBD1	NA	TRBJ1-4	CASSLQGGTNEKLFF	TGTGCCAGCAGCCTACAGGGGGGAACTAATGAAAAACTGTTTTTT
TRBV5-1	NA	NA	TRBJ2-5	CASSLEGVETQYF	TGCGCCAGCAGCTTGGAAGGGGTAGAGACCCAGTACTTC
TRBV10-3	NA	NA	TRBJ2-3	CANGREGDTQYF	TGTGCCAACGGGCGCGAGGGAGATACGCAGTATTTT
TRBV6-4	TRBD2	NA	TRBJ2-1	CASSEGGLAGTNNEQFF	TGTGCCAGCAGTGAAGGGGGACTAGCGGGGACCAACAATGAGCAGTTCTTC
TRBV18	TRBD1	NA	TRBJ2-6	CASSYGQGSSGANVLTF	TGTGCCAGCTCGTATGGACAGGGAAGCTCTGGGGCCAACGTCCTGACTTTC
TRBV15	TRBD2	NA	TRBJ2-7	CATRISSGGTYEQYF	TGTGCCACCAGAATTTCTAGCGGGGGCACCTACGAGCAGTACTTC
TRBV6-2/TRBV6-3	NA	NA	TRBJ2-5	CASGLTQGGPQETQYF	TGTGCCAGCGGCCTAACTCAAGGGGGTCCACAAGAGACCCAGTACTTC
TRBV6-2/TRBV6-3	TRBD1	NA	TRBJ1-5	CASSLHRDSGVQPQHF	TGTGCCAGCAGTTTACACCGGGACAGTGGCGTTCAGCCCCAGCATTTT
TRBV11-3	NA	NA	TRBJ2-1	CASSSGGFNEQFF	TGTGCCAGCAGCTCAGGGGGGTTCAATGAGCAGTTCTTC
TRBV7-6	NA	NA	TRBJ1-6	CASSLARPEVGSPLHF	TGTGCCAGCAGCTTAGCTCGGCCGGAGGTCGGGTCACCCCTCCACTTT
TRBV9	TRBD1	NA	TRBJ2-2	CASSTTGTVAGELFF	TGTGCCAGCAGCACCACCGGGACAGTGGCCGGGGAGCTGTTTTTT
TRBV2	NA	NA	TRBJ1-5	CASSEDRRESQPQHF	TGTGCCAGCAGTGAAGACAGGAGGGAAAGTCAGCCCCAGCATTTT
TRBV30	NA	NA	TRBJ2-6	CAWMAVAGANVLTF	TGTGCCTGGATGGCGGTAGCCGGGGCCAACGTCCTGACTTTC
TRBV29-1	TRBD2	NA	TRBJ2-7	CSAESGGDYEQYF	TGCAGCGCCGAGAGCGGGGGGGATTACGAGCAGTACTTC
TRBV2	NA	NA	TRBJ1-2	CASTANPGDGYTF	TGTGCCAGCACCGCAAATCCGGGGGATGGCTACACCTTC
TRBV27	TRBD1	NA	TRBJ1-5	CASSSGQDPNQPQHF	TGTGCCAGCAGTTCCGGACAGGATCCCAATCAGCCCCAGCATTTT
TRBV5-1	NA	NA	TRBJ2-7	CASSLSSAYEQYF	TGCGCCAGCAGCTTGTCTAGCGCTTACGAGCAGTACTTC
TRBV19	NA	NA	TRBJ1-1	CASSPGLPKNTEAFF	TGTGCCAGTAGTCCGGGTCTTCCTAAGAACACTGAAGCTTTCTTT
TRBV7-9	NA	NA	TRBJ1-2	CASSLEYEVGYTF	TGTGCCAGCAGCTTAGAGTATGAGGTTGGCTACACCTTC
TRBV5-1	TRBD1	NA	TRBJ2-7	CASSLAGGLAYEQYF	TGCGCCAGCAGCTTGGCAGGGGGATTAGCCTACGAGCAGTACTTC
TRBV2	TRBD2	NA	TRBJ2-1	CATLSGGYNEQFF	TGTGCCACCCTTAGCGGGGGGTACAATGAGCAGTTCTTC
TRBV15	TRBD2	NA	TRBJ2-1	CATSRGLGTSGGNEQFF	TGTGCCACCAGCAGAGGCTTAGGAACTAGCGGGGGCAATGAGCAGTTCTTC
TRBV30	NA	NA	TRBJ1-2	CAWSVGGDYYGYTF	TGTGCCTGGAGTGTGGGAGGGGATTACTATGGCTACACCTTC
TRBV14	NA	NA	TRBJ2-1	CASSHERGASYNEQFF	TGTGCCAGCAGCCATGAACGGGGAGCCTCCTACAATGAGCAGTTCTTC
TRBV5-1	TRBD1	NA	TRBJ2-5	CASSLDGWGTEETQYF	TGCGCCAGCAGCTTGGACGGGTGGGGGACAGAAGAGACCCAGTACTTC
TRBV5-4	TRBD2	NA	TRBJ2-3	CASILAGALPDTQYF	TGTGCCAGCATACTAGCGGGGGCCCTCCCGGATACGCAGTATTTT
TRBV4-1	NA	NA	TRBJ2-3	CASSQDGHKPTDTQYF	TGCGCCAGCAGCCAAGATGGACACAAGCCCACAGATACGCAGTATTTT
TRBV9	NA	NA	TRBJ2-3	CASSVDGVTDTQYF	TGTGCCAGCAGCGTAGACGGGGTCACAGATACGCAGTATTTT
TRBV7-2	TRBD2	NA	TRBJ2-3	CASSSGSGGRTDTQYF	TGTGCCAGCAGCTCTGGTTCGGGGGGACGCACAGATACGCAGTATTTT
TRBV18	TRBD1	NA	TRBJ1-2	CASSPQTGLANYGYTF	TGTGCCAGCTCACCTCAGACAGGGCTAGCTAACTATGGCTACACCTTC
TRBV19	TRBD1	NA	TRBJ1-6	CASSYWTGGINSPLHF	TGTGCCAGTAGTTACTGGACAGGGGGCATCAATTCACCCCTCCACTTT
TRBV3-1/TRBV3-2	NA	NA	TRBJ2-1	CASSQARNTYNEQFF	TGTGCCAGCAGCCAAGCGAGGAACACCTACAATGAGCAGTTCTTC
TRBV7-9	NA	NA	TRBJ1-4	CASLSQATNEKLFF	TGTGCCAGCTTGAGTCAAGCAACTAATGAAAAACTGTTTTTT
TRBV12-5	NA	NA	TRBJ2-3	CASGVGDSDTQYF	TGTGCTAGTGGGGTGGGCGATTCAGATACGCAGTATTTT
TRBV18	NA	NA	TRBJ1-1	CASSPGGNTEAFF	TGTGCCAGCTCACCGGGGGGGAACACTGAAGCTTTCTTT
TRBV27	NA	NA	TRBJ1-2	CASSLRQGIGYTF	TGTGCCAGCAGTTTACGGCAGGGGATCGGCTACACCTTC